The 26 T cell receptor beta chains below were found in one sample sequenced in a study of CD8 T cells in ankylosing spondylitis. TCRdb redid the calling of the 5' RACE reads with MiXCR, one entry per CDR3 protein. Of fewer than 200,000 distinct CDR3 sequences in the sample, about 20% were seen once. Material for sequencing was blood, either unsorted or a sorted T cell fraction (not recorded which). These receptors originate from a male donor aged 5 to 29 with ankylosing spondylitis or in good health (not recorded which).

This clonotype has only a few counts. The chain's CDR3 is CASSSADYNEQFF. DNA for the CDR3: TGTGCCAGCAGCTCGGCCGACTACAATGAGCAGTTCTTC. The chain uses TRBV5-4 and TRBJ2-1; D not resolved. Germline V CDR1 and CDR2: SGHNT, YYREEE (reference sequence). The V end was cut by 3 bases, the J end by 3 bases, with 7 bases between. The CDR3 has 13 amino acids. The complete variable domain, with remaining parts taken from reference TRBV5-4 and TRBJ2-1, reads ETGVTQSPTHLIKTRGQQVTLRCSSQSGHNTVSWYQQALGQGPQFIFQYYREEENGRGNFPPRFSGLQFPNYSSELNVNALELDDSALYLCASSSADYNEQFFGPGTRLTVL.

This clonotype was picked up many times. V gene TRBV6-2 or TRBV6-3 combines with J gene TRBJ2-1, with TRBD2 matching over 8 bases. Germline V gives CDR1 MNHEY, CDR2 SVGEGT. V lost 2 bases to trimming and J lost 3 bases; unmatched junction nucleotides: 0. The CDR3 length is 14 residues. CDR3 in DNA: TGTGCCAGCAGTTACGGGACTAGCTACAATGAGCAGTTCTTC. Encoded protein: CASSYGTSYNEQFF.

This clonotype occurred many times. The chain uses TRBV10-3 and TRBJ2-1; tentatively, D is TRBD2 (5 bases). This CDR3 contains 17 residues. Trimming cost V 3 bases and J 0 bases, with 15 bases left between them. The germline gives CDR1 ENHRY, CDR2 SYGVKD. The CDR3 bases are TGTGCCATCAGTGATTGGGAGATGGTTAGCTCCTACAATGAGCAGTTCTTC. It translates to CAISDWEMVSSYNEQFF.

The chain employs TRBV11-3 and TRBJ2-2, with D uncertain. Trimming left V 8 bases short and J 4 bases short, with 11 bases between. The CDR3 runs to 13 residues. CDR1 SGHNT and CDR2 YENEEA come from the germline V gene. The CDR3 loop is CASAPLSTGELFF. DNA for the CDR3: TGTGCCAGCGCCCCCCTGTCCACCGGGGAGCTGTTTTTT.

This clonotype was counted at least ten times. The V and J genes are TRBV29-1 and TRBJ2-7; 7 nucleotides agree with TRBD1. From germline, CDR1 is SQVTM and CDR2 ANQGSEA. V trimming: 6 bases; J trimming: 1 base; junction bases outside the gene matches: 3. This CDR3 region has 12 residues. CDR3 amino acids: CSVRGQSYEQYV. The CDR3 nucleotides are TGCAGCGTAAGGGGACAGTCCTACGAGCAGTACGTC.

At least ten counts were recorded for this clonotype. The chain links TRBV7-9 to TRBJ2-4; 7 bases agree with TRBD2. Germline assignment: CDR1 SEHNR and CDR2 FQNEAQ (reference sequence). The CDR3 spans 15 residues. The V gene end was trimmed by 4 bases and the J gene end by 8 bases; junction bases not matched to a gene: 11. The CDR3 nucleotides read TGTGCCAGCAGCTCACTTGGGGGGGGTTTGGACATTCAGTACTTC. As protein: CASSSLGGGLDIQYF.

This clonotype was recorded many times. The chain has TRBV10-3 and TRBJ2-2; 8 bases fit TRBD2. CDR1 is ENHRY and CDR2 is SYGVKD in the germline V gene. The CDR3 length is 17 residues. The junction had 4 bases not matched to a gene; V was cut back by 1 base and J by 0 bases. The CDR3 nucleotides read TGTGCCATCAGTGAGTGGACCGGGAGGGCGAACACCGGGGAGCTGTTTTTT. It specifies CAISEWTGRANTGELFF.

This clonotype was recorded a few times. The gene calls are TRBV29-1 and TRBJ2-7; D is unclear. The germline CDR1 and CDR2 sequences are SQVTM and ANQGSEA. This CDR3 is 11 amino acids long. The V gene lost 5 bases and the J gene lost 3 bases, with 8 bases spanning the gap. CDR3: CSVNHGYEQYF. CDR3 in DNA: TGCAGCGTTAATCACGGCTACGAGCAGTACTTC.

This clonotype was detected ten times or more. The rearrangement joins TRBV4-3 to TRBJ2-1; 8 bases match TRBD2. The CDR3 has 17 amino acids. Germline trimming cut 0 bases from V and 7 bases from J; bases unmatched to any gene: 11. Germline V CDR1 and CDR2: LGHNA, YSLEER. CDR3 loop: CASSQDLPGGPKNEQFF. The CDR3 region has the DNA TGCGCCAGCAGCCAAGATCTGCCGGGAGGGCCCAAGAATGAGCAGTTCTTC.

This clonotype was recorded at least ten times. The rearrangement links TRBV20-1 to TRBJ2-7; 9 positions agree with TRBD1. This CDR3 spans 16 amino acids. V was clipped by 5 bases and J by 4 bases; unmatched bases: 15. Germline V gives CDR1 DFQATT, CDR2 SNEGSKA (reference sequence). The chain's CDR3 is CSAWGQGFRTVYEQYF. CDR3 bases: TGCAGTGCTTGGGGACAGGGCTTCCGAACCGTTTACGAGCAGTACTTC.

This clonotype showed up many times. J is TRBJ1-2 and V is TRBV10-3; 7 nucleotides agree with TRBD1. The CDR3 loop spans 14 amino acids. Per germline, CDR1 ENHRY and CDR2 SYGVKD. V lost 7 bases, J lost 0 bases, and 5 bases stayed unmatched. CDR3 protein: CAITRGQPNYGYTF. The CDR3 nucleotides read TGTGCCATCACCAGGGGACAGCCTAACTATGGCTACACCTTC.

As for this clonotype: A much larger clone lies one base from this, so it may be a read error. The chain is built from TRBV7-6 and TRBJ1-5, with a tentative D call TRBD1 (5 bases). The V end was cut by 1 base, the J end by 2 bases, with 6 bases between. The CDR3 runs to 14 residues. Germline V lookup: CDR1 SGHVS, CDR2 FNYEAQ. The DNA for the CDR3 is TGTGCCAGCAGCTTAGAACAGGGCAATCAGCCCCAGCATTTT. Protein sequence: CASSLEQGNQPQHF.

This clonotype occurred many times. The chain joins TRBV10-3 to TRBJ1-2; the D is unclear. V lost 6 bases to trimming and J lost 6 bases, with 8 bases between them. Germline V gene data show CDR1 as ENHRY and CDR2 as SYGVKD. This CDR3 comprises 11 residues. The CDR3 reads CAIRSPDGYTF. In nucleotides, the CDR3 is TGTGCCATCAGATCTCCGGATGGCTACACCTTC.

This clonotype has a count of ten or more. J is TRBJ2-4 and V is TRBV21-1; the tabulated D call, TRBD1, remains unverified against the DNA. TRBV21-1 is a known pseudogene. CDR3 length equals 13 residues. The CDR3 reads CASSTWTGAFQYF. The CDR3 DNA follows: TGTGCCAGCAGCACTTGGACAGGGGCCTTTCAGTACTTC.

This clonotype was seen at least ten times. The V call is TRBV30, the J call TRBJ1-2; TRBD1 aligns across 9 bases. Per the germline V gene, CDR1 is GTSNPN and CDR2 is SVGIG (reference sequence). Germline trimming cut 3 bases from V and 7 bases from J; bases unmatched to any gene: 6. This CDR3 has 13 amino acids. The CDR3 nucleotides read TGTGCCTGGAGCGGACAGGGGATGGGTGGCTACACCTTC. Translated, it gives CAWSGQGMGGYTF.

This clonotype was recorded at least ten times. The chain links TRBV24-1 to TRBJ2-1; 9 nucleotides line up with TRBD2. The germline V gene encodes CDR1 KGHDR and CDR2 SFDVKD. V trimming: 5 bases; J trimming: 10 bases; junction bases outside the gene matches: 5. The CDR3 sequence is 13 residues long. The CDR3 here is CATSGASGAEQFF. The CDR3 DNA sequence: TGTGCCACCAGTGGGGCTAGCGGGGCAGAGCAGTTCTTC.

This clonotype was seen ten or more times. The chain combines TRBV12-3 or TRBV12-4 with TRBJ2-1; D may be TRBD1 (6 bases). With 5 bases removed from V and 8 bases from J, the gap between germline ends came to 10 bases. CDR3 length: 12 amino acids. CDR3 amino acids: CASSQGFHEQFF. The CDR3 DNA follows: TGTGCCAGCAGTCAGGGGTTCCATGAGCAGTTCTTC.

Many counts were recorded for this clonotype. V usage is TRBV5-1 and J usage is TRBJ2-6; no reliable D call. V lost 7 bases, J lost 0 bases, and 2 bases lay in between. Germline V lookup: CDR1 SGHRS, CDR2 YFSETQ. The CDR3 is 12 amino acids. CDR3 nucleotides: TGCGCCAGCTACTCTGGGGCCAACGTCCTGACTTTC. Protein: CASYSGANVLTF.

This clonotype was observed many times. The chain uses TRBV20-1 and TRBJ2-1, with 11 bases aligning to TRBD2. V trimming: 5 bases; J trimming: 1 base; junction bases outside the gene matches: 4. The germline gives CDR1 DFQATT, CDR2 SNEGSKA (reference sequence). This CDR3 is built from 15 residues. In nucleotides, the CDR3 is TGCAGTGCTGGGGGACTAGCGGAGTCCTACAATGAGCAGTTCTTC. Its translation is CSAGGLAESYNEQFF.

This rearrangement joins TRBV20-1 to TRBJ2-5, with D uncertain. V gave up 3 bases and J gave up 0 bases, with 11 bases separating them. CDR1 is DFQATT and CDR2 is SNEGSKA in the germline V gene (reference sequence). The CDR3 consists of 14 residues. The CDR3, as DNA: TGCAGTGCTAGTCCCCGCAGCTACCAAGAGACCCAGTACTTC. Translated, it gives CSASPRSYQETQYF.

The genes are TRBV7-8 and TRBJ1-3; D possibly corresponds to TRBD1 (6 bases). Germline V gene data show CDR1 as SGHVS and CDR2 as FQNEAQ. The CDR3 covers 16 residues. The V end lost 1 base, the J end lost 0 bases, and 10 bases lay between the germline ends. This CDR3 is CASSLDRAFSGNTIYF. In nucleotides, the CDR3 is TGTGCCAGCAGCTTAGACAGGGCCTTCTCTGGAAACACCATATATTTT.

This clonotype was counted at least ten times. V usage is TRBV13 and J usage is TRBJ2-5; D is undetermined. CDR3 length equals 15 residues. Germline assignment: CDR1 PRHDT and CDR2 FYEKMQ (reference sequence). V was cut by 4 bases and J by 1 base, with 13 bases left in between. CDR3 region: CASSYNGDFQETQYF. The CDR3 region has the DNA TGTGCCAGCAGCTATAATGGCGATTTCCAAGAGACCCAGTACTTC.

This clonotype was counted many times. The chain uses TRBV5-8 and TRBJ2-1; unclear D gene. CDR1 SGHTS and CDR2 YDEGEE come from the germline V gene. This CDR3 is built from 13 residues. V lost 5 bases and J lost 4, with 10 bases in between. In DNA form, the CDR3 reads TGTGCCAGCAGATGGTTGACGTACAATGAGCAGTTCTTC. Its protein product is CASRWLTYNEQFF.

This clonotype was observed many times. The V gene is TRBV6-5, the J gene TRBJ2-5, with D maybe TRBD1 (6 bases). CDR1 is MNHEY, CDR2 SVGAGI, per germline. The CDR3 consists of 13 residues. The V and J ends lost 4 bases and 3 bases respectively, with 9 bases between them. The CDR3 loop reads CASSSPGEETQYF. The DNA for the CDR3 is TGTGCCAGCAGTTCCCCAGGGGAAGAGACCCAGTACTTC.

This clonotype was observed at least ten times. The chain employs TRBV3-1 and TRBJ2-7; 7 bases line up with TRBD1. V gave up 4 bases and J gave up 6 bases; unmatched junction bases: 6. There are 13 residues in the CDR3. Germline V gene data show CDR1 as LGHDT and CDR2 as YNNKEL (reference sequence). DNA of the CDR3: TGTGCCAGCAGCCGCCGGGACAGTTCCGAGCAGTACGTC. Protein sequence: CASSRRDSSEQYV.

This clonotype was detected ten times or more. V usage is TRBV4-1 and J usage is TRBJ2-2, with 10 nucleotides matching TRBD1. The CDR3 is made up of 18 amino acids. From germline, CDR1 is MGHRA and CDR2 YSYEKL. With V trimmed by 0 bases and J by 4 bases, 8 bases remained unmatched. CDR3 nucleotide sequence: TGCGCCAGCAGCCAAGAAATGGGGGGACAGGGGCCCACCGGGGAGCTGTTTTTT. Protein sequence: CASSQEMGGQGPTGELFF.